This TCR beta chain was sequenced for a study of siplizumab effects on memory and regulatory T cells (dated by TCRdb to between 2018 and 2020). Regarding the research as a whole: The study looked at the effect of siplizumab, an anti-CD2 antibody, on alloreactive T-cell subsets in allogeneic mixed lymphocyte reactions made from human PBMCs.

Sorted unstimulated T cells, along with proliferating T cells recovered from mixed lymphocyte reactions, underwent TCRbeta CDR3 sequencing. Fresh whole blood from roughly 10 HLA-typed healthy donors was used to isolate PBMCs. To map where alloreactive clones came from, CD4+ non-regulatory T cells in the unstimulated state were FACS-sorted. Results and caveats for the whole study, not just this receptor: Whether proliferating Tregs from siplizumab cultures were suppressive was not functionally confirmed. About 80-96% of proliferating CD4+ or CD8+ clones could not be given a naive or memory phenotype. The cumulative frequency of alloreactive sequences that could be traced back to unstimulated CD4+ memory T cells was significantly reduced by siplizumab. Sequences below about 10^-5 frequency were poorly captured, so only a minor fraction of alloreactive clones could be mapped to unstimulated subsets. Unstimulated naive T cells appeared to be more diverse than memory T cells, and naive cells seemed to make a substantial contribution to the alloresponse. In reactions with siplizumab, an average of roughly 69% of mappable alloreactive CD4+ clones were Treg-derived, compared with 25% to 30% in control reactions.

Deletion took 4 bases off V and 5 bases off J, with a span of 11 bases between the germline ends. Measured from the cysteine to the phenylalanine, the CDR3 is 13 residues long. The CDR3 DNA has 39 bases and is translated from base 1. The germline V gene specifies SGHTA as CDR1 and FQGTGA as CDR2. As to this clone: Its antigen remains unidentified. Base qualities are not recorded, but no much larger clone differs from it by a single base.

Library construction relied on the immunoSEQ multiplex PCR assay. Each sample had roughly 100,000 TCR templates assayed by the deep sequencing platform. Genomic DNA extracted from sorted T cells was used for TCRbeta CDR3 sequencing. Per the authors' processing: Clonal analysis of TCRbeta CDR3 data was done in the R programming language. Alloreactive CD4+ and CD8+ clones were defined by comparing unstimulated samples with post-reaction CFSE-low samples. Regulatory or non-regulatory origin of alloreactive CD4+ clones was assigned by matching sequences to the sorted unstimulated Treg and non-Treg repertoires. Drawn from immuneACCESS, this table holds only the in-frame rearrangements with V and J called that TCRdb kept. Clones are partly lost; checked studies trace under half to an unresolved V gene and leave the rest unexplained. V, J and clone size were drawn from that table, and D and trimming were deduced from the DNA. The sample table holds over 95,000 clones, of which about 94% were seen once. Of the sample, approximately 0.17% is held by the ten largest clones.

Sample: non-Treg CD4+ T cells sorted from blood. Reading the label with the study, this specimen's cell subset or site is: FACS-sorted unstimulated CD4+ non-regulatory T cells. The chain couples TRBV7-3 to TRBJ2-5; the D gene is perhaps TRBD2, from 8 matching bases. This sequence was found in a human donor in good health. The sequenced DNA is TGTGCCAGCAGCTCGGGAGGGGGCGAGACCCAGTACTTC. Translated, this is CASSSGGGETQYF.